The following is a TCR beta chain sequence with its context. Antigen specificity is unknown. Clones were sequenced by immunoSEQ multiplex PCR, and TCRdb holds only the in-frame ones, with some missing. The sample includes 55,000 to 85,000 clones, 80% to 90% of them seen just once. This entry is derived from a study of OX40 agonist ivuxolimab in advanced cancers. Study background: One patient with hepatocellular carcinoma and two with cutaneous melanoma, three in all, had partial responses.

Study-level points and caveats: Compared with CD4+, CD8+ T cells on average had more expanded clones.

Germline CDR1 is SSHAT and CDR2 is FNYEAQ (reference sequence). V was shortened by 3 bases and J by 3 bases, with 15 bases between the two germline ends. This CDR3 is 15 amino acids long. The chain uses TRBV7-7 and TRBJ2-7; D perhaps matches TRBD2 (5 bases). The sequencing used CD4+ or CD8+ T cells sorted from blood, collected in a trial of the OX40 agonist ivuxolimab. The source is an adult with an advanced solid tumor such as melanoma, head and neck, liver or kidney cancer. CDR3 amino acids: CASSLRSGNLYEQYF. For the CDR3, the DNA is TGTGCCAGCAGCTTGCGAAGCGGCAATCTCTACGAGCAGTACTTC.